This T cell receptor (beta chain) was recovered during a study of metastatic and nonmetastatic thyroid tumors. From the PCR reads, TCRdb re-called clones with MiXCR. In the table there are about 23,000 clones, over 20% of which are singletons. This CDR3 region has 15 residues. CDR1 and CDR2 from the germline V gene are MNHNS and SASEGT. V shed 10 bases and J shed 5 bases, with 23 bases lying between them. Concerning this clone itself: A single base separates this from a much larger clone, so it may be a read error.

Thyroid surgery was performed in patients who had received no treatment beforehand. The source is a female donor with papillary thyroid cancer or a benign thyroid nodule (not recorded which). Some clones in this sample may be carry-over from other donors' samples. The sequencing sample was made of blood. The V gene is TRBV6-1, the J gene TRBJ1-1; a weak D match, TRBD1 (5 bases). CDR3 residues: CAIRRAGSLPTEAFF. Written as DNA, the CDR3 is TGTGCCATCAGGCGGGCAGGGTCGCTACCAACTGAAGCTTTCTTT.